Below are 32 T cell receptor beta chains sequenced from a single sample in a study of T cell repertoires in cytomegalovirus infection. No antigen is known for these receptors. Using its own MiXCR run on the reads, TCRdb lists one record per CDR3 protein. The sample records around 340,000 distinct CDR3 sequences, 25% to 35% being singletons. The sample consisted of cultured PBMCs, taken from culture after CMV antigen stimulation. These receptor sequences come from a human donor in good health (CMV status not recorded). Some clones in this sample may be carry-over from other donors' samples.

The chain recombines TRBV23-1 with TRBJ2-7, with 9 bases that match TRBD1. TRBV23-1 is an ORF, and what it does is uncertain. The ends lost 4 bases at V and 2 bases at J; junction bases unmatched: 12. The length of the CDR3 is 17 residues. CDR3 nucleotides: TGCGCCAGCAGTCCGCCGGGACAGGGAATTCCGACCTACGAGCAGTACTTC. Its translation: CASSPPGQGIPTYEQYF.

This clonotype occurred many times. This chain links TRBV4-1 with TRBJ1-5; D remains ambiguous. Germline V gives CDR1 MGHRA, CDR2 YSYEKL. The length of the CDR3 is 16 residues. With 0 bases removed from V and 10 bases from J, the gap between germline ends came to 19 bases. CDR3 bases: TGCGCCAGCAGCCAAGACCCCGGCGCTCCGGTTGACCCCCAGCATTTT. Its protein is CASSQDPGAPVDPQHF.

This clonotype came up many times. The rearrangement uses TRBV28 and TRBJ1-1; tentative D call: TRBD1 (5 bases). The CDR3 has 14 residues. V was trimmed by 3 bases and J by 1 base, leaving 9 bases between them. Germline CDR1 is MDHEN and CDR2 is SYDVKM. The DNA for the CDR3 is TGTGCCAGCAGTTTCCTCGGGGCGAACACTGAAGCTTTCTTT. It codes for CASSFLGANTEAFF.

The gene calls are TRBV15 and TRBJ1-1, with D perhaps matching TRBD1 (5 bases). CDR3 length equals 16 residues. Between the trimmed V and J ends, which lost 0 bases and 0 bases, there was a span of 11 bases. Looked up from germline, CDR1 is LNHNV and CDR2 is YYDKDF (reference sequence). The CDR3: CATSRDKWTLNTEAFF. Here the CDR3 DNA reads TGTGCCACCAGCAGAGATAAATGGACATTGAACACTGAAGCTTTCTTT.

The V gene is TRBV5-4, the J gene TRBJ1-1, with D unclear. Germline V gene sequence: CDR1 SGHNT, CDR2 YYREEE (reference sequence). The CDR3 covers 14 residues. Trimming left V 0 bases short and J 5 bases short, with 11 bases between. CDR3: CASSLATHVTEAFF. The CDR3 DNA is TGTGCCAGCAGCTTGGCCACCCACGTGACTGAAGCTTTCTTT.

The CDR3 sequence is CASSIDPMGTEAFF. The DNA for the CDR3 is TGTGCCAGTAGTATAGATCCCATGGGCACTGAAGCTTTCTTT. The V call is TRBV19, the J call TRBJ1-1; no firm D call. The length of the CDR3 is 14 residues. V was cut by 0 bases and J by 4 bases, with 9 bases left in between. Germline CDR1 is LNHDA and CDR2 is SQIVND (reference sequence).

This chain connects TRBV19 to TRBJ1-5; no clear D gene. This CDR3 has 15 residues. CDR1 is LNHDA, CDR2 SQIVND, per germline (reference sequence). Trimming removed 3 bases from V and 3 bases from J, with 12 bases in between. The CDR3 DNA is TGTGCCAGTAGTATGAGGCGAGGGTTCAATCAGCCCCAGCATTTT. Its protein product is CASSMRRGFNQPQHF.

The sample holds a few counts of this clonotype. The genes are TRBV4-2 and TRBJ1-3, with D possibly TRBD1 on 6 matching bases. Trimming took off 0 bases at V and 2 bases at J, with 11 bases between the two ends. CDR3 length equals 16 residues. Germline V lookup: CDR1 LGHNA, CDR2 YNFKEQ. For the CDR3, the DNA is TGTGCCAGCAGCCAAGATGTAAGACAGGCTGGAAACACCATATATTTT. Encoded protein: CASSQDVRQAGNTIYF.

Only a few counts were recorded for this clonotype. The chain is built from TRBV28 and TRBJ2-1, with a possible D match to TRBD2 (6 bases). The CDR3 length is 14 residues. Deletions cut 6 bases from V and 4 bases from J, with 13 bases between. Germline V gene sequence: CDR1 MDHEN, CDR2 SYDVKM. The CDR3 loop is CASSFRDFYNEQFF. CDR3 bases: TGTGCCAGCAGCTTCCGGGACTTTTACAATGAGCAGTTCTTC.

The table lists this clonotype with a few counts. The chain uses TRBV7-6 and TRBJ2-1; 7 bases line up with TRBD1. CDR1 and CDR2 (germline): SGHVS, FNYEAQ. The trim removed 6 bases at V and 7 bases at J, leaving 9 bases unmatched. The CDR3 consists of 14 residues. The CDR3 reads CASRKLTGMNEQFF. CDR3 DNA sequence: TGTGCCAGCAGAAAACTGACAGGGATGAATGAGCAGTTCTTC. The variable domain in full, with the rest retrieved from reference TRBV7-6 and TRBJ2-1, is GAGVSQSPRYKVTKRGQDVALRCDPISGHVSLYWYRQALGQGPEFLTYFNYEAQQDKSGLPNDRFSAERPEGSISTLTIQRTEQRDSAMYRCASRKLTGMNEQFFGPGTRLTVL.

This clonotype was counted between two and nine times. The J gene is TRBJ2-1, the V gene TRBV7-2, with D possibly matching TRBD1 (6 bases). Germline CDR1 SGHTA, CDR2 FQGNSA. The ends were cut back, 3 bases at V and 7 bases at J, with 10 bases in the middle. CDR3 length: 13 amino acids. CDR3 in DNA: TGTGCCAGCAGCTTGCGACAGGTGAATGAGCAGTTCTTC. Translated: CASSLRQVNEQFF.

The CDR3 sequence: CASSPSGQGGFYSNQPQHF. CDR3 bases: TGTGCCAGCAGTCCCTCGGGACAGGGGGGCTTCTATAGCAATCAGCCCCAGCATTTT. The chain joins TRBV28 to TRBJ1-5; 11 bases map to TRBD1. The CDR3 is 19 amino acids. V lost 5 bases to trimming and J lost 0 bases; unmatched junction nucleotides: 12. Germline V CDR1 and CDR2: MDHEN, SYDVKM.

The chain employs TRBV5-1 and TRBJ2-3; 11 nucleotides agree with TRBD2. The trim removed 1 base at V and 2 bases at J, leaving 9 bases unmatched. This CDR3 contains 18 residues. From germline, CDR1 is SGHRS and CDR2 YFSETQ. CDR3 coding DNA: TGCGCCAGCAGCTTGCCTCAGGGGACTAGCGGCCTCACAGATACGCAGTATTTT. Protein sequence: CASSLPQGTSGLTDTQYF.

The CDR3 DNA reads TGTGCCAGCACCCAAGCGGGCAGGGGGTATGAGACCCAGTACTTC. Translating gives CASTQAGRGYETQYF. V and J are TRBV7-6 and TRBJ2-5; D is possibly TRBD1 (7 bases). This CDR3 spans 15 amino acids. In germline, CDR1 is SGHVS, CDR2 FNYEAQ. V was clipped by 7 bases and J by 5 bases, with 20 bases between them.

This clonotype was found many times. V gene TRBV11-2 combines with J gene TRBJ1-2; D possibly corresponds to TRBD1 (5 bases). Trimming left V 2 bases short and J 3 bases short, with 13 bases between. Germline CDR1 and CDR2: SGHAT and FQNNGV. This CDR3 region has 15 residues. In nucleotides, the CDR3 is TGTGCCAGCAGCTTAAGGACGGGACTCCACTATGGCTACACCTTC. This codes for CASSLRTGLHYGYTF.

Written as DNA, the CDR3 is TGTGCCAGCAGTTTAAACTCCGGGCTCGTCGGCAATGAGCAGTTCTTC. Its protein is CASSLNSGLVGNEQFF. The chain employs TRBV27 and TRBJ2-1; D remains ambiguous. The CDR3 extends over 16 amino acids. Germline CDR1 MNHEY, CDR2 SMNVEV (reference sequence). The V and J ends lost 2 bases and 6 bases respectively, with 17 bases between them.

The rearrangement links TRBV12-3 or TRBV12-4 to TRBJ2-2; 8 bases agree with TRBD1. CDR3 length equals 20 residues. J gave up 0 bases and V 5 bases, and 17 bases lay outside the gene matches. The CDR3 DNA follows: TGTGCCAGCAGTATATCCTATACCGGGACAGGCGTTTCGAACACCGGGGAGCTGTTTTTT. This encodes CASSISYTGTGVSNTGELFF.

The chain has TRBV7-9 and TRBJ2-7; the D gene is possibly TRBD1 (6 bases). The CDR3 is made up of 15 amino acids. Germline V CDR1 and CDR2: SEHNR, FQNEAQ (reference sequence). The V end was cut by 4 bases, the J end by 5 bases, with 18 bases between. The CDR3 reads CASSSPPGTRNEQYF. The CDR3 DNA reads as TGTGCCAGCAGCTCCCCACCGGGGACAAGGAACGAGCAGTACTTC. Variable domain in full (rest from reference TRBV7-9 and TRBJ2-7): DTGVSQNPRHKITKRGQNVTFRCDPISEHNRLYWYRQTLGQGPEFLTYFQNEAQLEKSRLLSDRFSAERPKGSFSTLEIQRTEQGDSAMYLCASSSPPGTRNEQYFGPGTRLTVT.

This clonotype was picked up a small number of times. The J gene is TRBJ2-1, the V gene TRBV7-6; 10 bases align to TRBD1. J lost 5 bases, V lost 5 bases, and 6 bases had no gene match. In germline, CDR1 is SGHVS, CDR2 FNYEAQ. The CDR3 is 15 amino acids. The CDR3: CASSLGQGWHNEQFF. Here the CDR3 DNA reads TGTGCCAGCAGCCTGGGACAGGGGTGGCACAATGAGCAGTTCTTC.

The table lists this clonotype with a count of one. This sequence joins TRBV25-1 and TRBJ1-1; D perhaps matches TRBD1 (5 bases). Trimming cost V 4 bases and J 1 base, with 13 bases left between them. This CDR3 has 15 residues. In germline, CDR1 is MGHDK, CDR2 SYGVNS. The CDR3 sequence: CASSAPGRQNTEAFF. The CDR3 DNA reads TGTGCCAGCAGTGCGCCGGGACGGCAGAACACTGAAGCTTTCTTT.

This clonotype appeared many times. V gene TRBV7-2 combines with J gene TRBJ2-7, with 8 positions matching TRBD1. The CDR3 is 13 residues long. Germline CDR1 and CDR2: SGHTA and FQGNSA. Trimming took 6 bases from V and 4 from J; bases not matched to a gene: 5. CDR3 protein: CASSLNRGYEQYF. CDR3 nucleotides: TGTGCCAGCAGTTTAAACAGGGGGTACGAGCAGTACTTC.

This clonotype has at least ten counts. The DNA for the CDR3 is TGTGCCAGCAGCTTAGAGGTGGGCCTCTACGAGCAGTACTTC. Its protein is CASSLEVGLYEQYF. The chain employs TRBV11-2 and TRBJ2-7; D gene ambiguous. Germline V gene sequence: CDR1 SGHAT, CDR2 FQNNGV. There are 14 residues in the CDR3. Trimming shortened V by 0 bases and J by 3 bases, and 9 bases separated the two germline ends.

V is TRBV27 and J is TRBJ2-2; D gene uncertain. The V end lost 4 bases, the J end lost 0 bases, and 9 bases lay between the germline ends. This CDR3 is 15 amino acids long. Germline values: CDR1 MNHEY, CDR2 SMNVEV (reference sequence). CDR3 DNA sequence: TGTGCCAGCAGTTATGGCAGATCGAACACCGGGGAGCTGTTTTTT. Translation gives CASSYGRSNTGELFF.

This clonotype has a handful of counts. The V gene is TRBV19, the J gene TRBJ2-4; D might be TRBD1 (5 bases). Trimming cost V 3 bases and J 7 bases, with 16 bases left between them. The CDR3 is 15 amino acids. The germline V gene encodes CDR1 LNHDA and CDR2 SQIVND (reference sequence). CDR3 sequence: CASSMRTTPGNIQYF. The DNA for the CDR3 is TGTGCCAGTAGTATGAGGACAACCCCCGGGAACATTCAGTACTTC.

The DNA for the CDR3 is TGCAGTGCTTGGCGCGGGGGGAGCTCCTACGAGCAGTACTTC. It codes for CSAWRGGSSYEQYF. The gene calls are TRBV20-1 and TRBJ2-7; 8 nucleotides align to TRBD2. Trimming removed 5 bases from V and 0 bases from J; junction bases left unmatched: 6. Germline-derived CDR1 and CDR2 are DFQATT and SNEGSKA (reference sequence). The CDR3 length is 14 residues.

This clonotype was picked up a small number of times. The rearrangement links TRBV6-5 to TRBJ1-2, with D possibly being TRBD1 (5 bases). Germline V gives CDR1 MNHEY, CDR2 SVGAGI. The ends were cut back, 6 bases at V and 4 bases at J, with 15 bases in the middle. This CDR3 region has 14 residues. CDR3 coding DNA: TGTGCCAGCAGGCCAGGGTCCACTGTCTATGGCTACACCTTC. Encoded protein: CASRPGSTVYGYTF.

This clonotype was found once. The CDR3 loop reads CAISESNPGANVLTF. In DNA form, the CDR3 reads TGTGCCATCAGTGAGAGTAATCCTGGGGCCAACGTCCTGACTTTC. The J gene is TRBJ2-6, the V gene TRBV10-3; D gene ambiguous. Germline CDR1 reads ENHRY; CDR2 reads SYGVKD. This CDR3 region has 15 residues. The V end was cut by 2 bases, the J end by 2 bases, with 7 bases between.

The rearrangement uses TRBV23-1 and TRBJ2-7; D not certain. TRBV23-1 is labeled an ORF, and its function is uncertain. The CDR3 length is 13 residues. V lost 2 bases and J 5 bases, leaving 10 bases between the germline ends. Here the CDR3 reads CASSQRVLHEQYF. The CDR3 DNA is TGCGCCAGCAGTCAAAGAGTGTTGCACGAGCAGTACTTC.

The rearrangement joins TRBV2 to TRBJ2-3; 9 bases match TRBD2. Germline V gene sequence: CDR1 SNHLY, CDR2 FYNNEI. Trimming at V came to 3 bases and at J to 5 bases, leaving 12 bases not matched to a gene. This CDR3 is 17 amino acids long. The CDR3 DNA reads TGTGCCAGCAGTGATTTCCCGCGGGAGGGCCACGGAGATACGCAGTATTTT. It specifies CASSDFPREGHGDTQYF.

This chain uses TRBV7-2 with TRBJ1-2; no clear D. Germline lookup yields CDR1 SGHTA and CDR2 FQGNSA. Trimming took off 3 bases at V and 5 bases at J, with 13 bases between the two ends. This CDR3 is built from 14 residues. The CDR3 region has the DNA TGTGCCAGCAGCTTCGGGATGGGTTCGTATGGCTACACCTTC. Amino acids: CASSFGMGSYGYTF.

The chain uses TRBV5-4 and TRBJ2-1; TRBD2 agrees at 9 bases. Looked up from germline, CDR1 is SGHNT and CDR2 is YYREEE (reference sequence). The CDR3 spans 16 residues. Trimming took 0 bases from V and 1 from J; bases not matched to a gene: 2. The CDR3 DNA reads TGTGCCAGCAGCTTGGGACTAGCGGAGTCCTACAATGAGCAGTTCTTC. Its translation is CASSLGLAESYNEQFF.

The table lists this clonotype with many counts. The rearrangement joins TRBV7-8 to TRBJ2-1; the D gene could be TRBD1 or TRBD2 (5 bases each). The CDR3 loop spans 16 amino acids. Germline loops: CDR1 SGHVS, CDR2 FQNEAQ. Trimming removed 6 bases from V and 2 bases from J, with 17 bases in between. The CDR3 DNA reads TGTGCCAGCAGGGGGACCGCCGCGCCCCCCTACAATGAGCAGTTCTTC. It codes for CASRGTAAPPYNEQFF.